The source of this T cell receptor beta chain is a study of shared clonotypes between healthy human individuals. This CDR3 is 16 amino acids long. The germline CDR1 and CDR2 sequences are MNHEY and SMNVEV (reference sequence). Trimming left V 3 bases short and J 1 base short, with 13 bases between. Original analysis: Junction-only immunoSEQ sequences carried no quality scores, so filtering differed. Some clones are missing from TCRdb's copy, which holds only in-frame ones; the method was immunoSEQ multiplex PCR. Clonal size and the V and J genes are those of that table, whereas D and trimming came from the DNA. This table holds some 2 million clones, just under 95% found once. Cells designated naive CD8 were CD45RO-negative and were positively selected for CCR7, with terminally differentiated effector memory CD45RA+ cells excluded.

The source is a young man in good health. The sequencing input was naive CD8+ T cells sorted from blood. The chain uses TRBV27 and TRBJ2-1; no firm D call. The chain's CDR3 is CASSFIPSGSYNEQFF. The CDR3 DNA follows: TGTGCCAGCAGTTTTATCCCCAGTGGATCCTACAATGAGCAGTTCTTC.